This T cell receptor (beta chain) was documented in a study of blood T cells in healthy people across ages. Then a second PCR, running about 6 to 12 cycles, was carried out with a sample-barcoded 5' primer and a J-beta primer mix. TCRdb passed the 5' RACE reads through MiXCR, listing each CDR3 protein once. This repertoire shows about 680,000 distinct CDR3 sequences, roughly 49% found once; its top ten account for 25% to 35%. V was cut by 0 bases and J by 2 bases, with 10 bases left in between. This CDR3 is built from 15 residues. Looked up from germline, CDR1 is MGHRA and CDR2 is YSYEKL. This clonotype was seen ten or more times.

Sequencing was performed on blood. The receptor was derived from a woman aged 55-69 years in good health. The gene calls are TRBV4-1 and TRBJ1-2, with D perhaps matching TRBD1 (5 bases). Written as DNA, the CDR3 is TGCGCCAGCAGCCAAGAAGGGACTTACAACTATGGCTACACCTTC. Translating gives CASSQEGTYNYGYTF.